The 2 T cell receptor beta chains below all came from one sample that was sequenced in a study of blood T cells in healthy people across ages (dated by TCRdb to the mid-2010s). Preparation of the library involved 5' RACE. The instrument was an Illumina HiSeq 2500. A second PCR of roughly 6 to 11 cycles was run with a J-beta primer mix and a sample-barcoded 5' primer. TCRdb reanalyzed the raw reads on its own, using fastp at Q25 for trimming and MiXCR for clone calling, and kept in-frame beta chains. Each entry is one CDR3 protein sequence, shown with its most common DNA and genes. This sample lists 1.5 million to 2 million distinct CDR3 sequences; around half were detected once. The ten largest clones add up to approximately 2.1% of the sample. Sample: blood. The receptors were sampled from a woman aged 40-49 years in good health.

This clonotype occurred a few times. The chain links TRBV3-1 to TRBJ2-7; D is unclear. The CDR3 covers 14 residues. CDR1 and CDR2 (germline): LGHDT, YNNKEL (reference sequence). V lost 6 bases to trimming and J lost 6 bases, with 18 bases between them. CDR3 protein: CASSRQDVLGEQYF. CDR3 DNA sequence: TGTGCCAGCAGTAGGCAAGACGTCCTTGGCGAGCAGTACTTC.

With regard to this clonotype: A junction end diverges from the germline sequence, so it may reflect a read error. The rearrangement joins TRBV12-5 to TRBJ2-7; D not resolved. The CDR3 consists of 15 residues. Germline V gives CDR1 LGHNT, CDR2 FRNRAP. CDR3 amino acids: CAGGLYAGSSYEQYF. The CDR3 DNA follows: TGTGCTGGTGGTTTGTACGCAGGTTCCTCCTACGAGCAGTACTTC.